The present T cell receptor (beta chain) was sequenced within a study of control samples from healthy donors and cancer patients. The V gene's germline CDR1 is LGHDT and CDR2 YNNKEL (reference sequence). This CDR3 is built from 14 residues. V lost 1 base and J lost 5, with 8 bases in between. Sequenced by immunoSEQ multiplex PCR; TCRdb stores in-frame clones only, minus some. Seen here are just under 80,000 clones, 70% to 90% observed once, and the top ten hold 1.9%. What was sequenced was PBMCs. This clonotype originated in a woman aged 55 to 70 with head and neck cancer. This rearrangement joins TRBV3-1 (or the pseudogene TRBV3-2) to TRBJ2-2; D ambiguous. CDR3 bases: TGTGCCAGCAGCCAAGGCTCCCCGACCGGGGAGCTGTTTTTT. This sequence encodes CASSQGSPTGELFF.